This is a list of T cell receptor beta chains from one sample in a study of cytotoxic CD8 clonotypes in ibrutinib-treated CLL. The method was immunoSEQ multiplex PCR; TCRdb's version includes in-frame clones alone and lacks a portion of them. This table holds fewer than 35,000 clones, about 70% found once. Sequences were derived from PBMCs, sampled before ibrutinib treatment. The receptor source for this set is a human donor with chronic lymphocytic leukemia. Both conserved end residues are part of each CDR3. The order of the fields is J gene, D gene, V gene, clone size, CDR3 DNA, CDR3 protein. A D gene is named only where the DNA matches it firmly. Clone size is shown for a subset of rows, as once, few, many or a class of expanded clone.

J: TRBJ2-6
D: -
V: TRBV7-8
size: -
DNA: TGTGCCAGCAGCTCTATCTCTGGGGCCAACGTCCTGACTTTC
CDR3: CASSSISGANVLTF

J: TRBJ1-1
D: TRBD1
V: TRBV6-5
size: -
DNA: TGTGCCAGCCGGGACAGCCATATGAACACTGAAGCTTTCTTT
CDR3: CASRDSHMNTEAFF

J: TRBJ1-3
D: -
V: TRBV5-5
size: -
DNA: TGTGCCAGCAGCTCCGGAAACACCATATATTTT
CDR3: CASSSGNTIYF

J: TRBJ2-4
D: TRBD1
V: TRBV6-5
size: -
DNA: TGTGCCAGCAGTTCCGGACAGGGCTTATTTATGGACATTCAGTACTTC
CDR3: CASSSGQGLFMDIQYF

J: TRBJ2-7
D: -
V: TRBV9
size: -
DNA: TGTGCCAGCGGGGGTCTGCACGAGCAGTACTTC
CDR3: CASGGLHEQYF

J: TRBJ2-6
D: -
V: TRBV5-6
size: -
DNA: TGTGCCAGCAGCTTGACAGGGCCTCCTGGGGCCAACGTCCTGACTTTC
CDR3: CASSLTGPPGANVLTF

J: TRBJ2-7
D: -
V: TRBV7-9
size: -
DNA: TGTGCCAGCAGCCAACAGCTATACGAGCAGTACTTC
CDR3: CASSQQLYEQYF

J: TRBJ2-3
D: TRBD1
V: TRBV2
size: -
DNA: TGTGCCAGCAGACGACAGGGTAATACGCAGTATTTT
CDR3: CASRRQGNTQYF

J: TRBJ1-1
D: -
V: TRBV28
size: -
DNA: TGTGCCAGCAGGCCCACAGGAGCGGGAAACACTGAAGCTTTCTTT
CDR3: CASRPTGAGNTEAFF

J: TRBJ1-2
D: TRBD1
V: TRBV28
size: -
DNA: TGTGCCAGCAGTCCCTCCGGGACAGGAGGGCGCTATAGCGGCTACACCTTC
CDR3: CASSPSGTGGRYSGYTF

J: TRBJ2-7
D: -
V: TRBV2
size: -
DNA: TGTGCCAGCAGTGAAGATCTCCGGAGGGAGCAGTACTTC
CDR3: CASSEDLRREQYF

J: TRBJ1-3
D: TRBD1
V: TRBV7-2
size: -
DNA: TGTGCCAGCAGCCGCAGGGACAGCTCTGGAAACACCATATATTTT
CDR3: CASSRRDSSGNTIYF

J: TRBJ1-4
D: -
V: TRBV7-9
size: -
DNA: TGTGCCAGCAGCTCCGCCCTACAGGGATGGAGGGAAAAACTGTTTTTT
CDR3: CASSSALQGWREKLFF

J: TRBJ2-2
D: -
V: TRBV19
size: -
DNA: TGTGCCAGTAGTATCATCTTGGCCGTTGGTGCTGACACCGGGGAGCTGTTTTTT
CDR3: CASSIILAVGADTGELFF

J: TRBJ2-1
D: TRBD1
V: TRBV9
size: -
DNA: TGTGCCAGCAGCGTAGGGGGCATCGGCAGGGGGTCCCCTTGGAATGAGCAGTTCTTC
CDR3: CASSVGGIGRGSPWNEQFF

J: TRBJ1-4
D: TRBD1
V: TRBV7-6
size: -
DNA: TGTGCCAGCAGCCTTTACCCGGGACAGGGGCCGTGGAAACTGTTTTTT
CDR3: CASSLYPGQGPWKLFF

J: TRBJ1-1
D: TRBD1
V: TRBV7-9
size: medium-sized
DNA: TGTGCCAGCACCTTAAGAGACTGGACAGGGATGAACACTGAAGCTTTCTTT
CDR3: CASTLRDWTGMNTEAFF

J: TRBJ1-2
D: -
V: TRBV30
size: -
DNA: TGTGCCTGGAGTGGCGTCTACTGGCGCTATGGCTACACCTTC
CDR3: CAWSGVYWRYGYTF

J: TRBJ2-4
D: TRBD1
V: TRBV19
size: few
DNA: TGTGCCAGTAGTATACGGACAGGGCTAGCAAACATTCAGTACTTC
CDR3: CASSIRTGLANIQYF

J: TRBJ2-5
D: TRBD1
V: TRBV28
size: -
DNA: TGTGCCACCGTGCAACAGGGGAGAGAGACCCAGTACTTC
CDR3: CATVQQGRETQYF

J: TRBJ2-1
D: TRBD2
V: TRBV30
size: -
DNA: TGTGCCTGGGCGGCTAGACTAGCGGGGTACAATGAGCAGTTCTTC
CDR3: CAWAARLAGYNEQFF

J: TRBJ1-2
D: -
V: TRBV11-2
size: -
DNA: TGTGCCAGCAGCTTACAAGTATCTAACTATGGCTACACCTTC
CDR3: CASSLQVSNYGYTF

J: TRBJ2-1
D: -
V: TRBV5-6
size: -
DNA: TGTGCCAGCAGCTTGGGGCTGGCTAGCTTTAATGAGCAGTTCTTC
CDR3: CASSLGLASFNEQFF

J: TRBJ1-4
D: -
V: TRBV15
size: -
DNA: TGTGCCACCTCAGGCCCCCAGGGACATCCCCATTATGGAAAACTGTTTTTT
CDR3: CATSGPQGHPHYGKLFF

J: TRBJ2-3
D: -
V: TRBV2
size: -
DNA: TGTGCCAGCAGCAAAGACCCTGCCACGCAGTATTTT
CDR3: CASSKDPATQYF

J: TRBJ2-3
D: -
V: TRBV7-3
size: few
DNA: TGTGCCAGCAGCCCATCTGCCATCCAGGGGGATACGCAGTATTTT
CDR3: CASSPSAIQGDTQYF

J: TRBJ2-7
D: -
V: TRBV6-1
size: -
DNA: TGTGCCAGCAGAGACCCGGGACTGATGTACGAGCAGTACTTC
CDR3: CASRDPGLMYEQYF

J: TRBJ1-5
D: -
V: TRBV6-6
size: once
DNA: TGTGCCAGCAGTTACGGGTATAGGGGTAATCAGCCCCAGCATTTT
CDR3: CASSYGYRGNQPQHF

J: TRBJ2-1
D: TRBD1
V: TRBV7-6
size: -
DNA: TGTGCCAGCGGAACAGGGGGTGAGCAGTTCTTC
CDR3: CASGTGGEQFF

J: TRBJ1-1
D: TRBD1
V: TRBV18
size: -
DNA: TGTGCCAGCTCACCTCCCGGGACAGTGAACACTGAAGCTTTCTTT
CDR3: CASSPPGTVNTEAFF

J: TRBJ2-3
D: TRBD2
V: TRBV6-4
size: -
DNA: TGTGCCAGCACATCTAGCGGGGGAAGCACAGATACGCAGTATTTT
CDR3: CASTSSGGSTDTQYF

J: TRBJ2-1
D: TRBD2
V: TRBV7-3
size: many
DNA: TGTGCCAGCAGAGCCGGGGCGGGAGGGCACAATGAGCAGTTCTTC
CDR3: CASRAGAGGHNEQFF

J: TRBJ2-2
D: -
V: TRBV7-8
size: -
DNA: TGTGCCAGCAGCCCCGGGACCATTGGTGATCGGGAGCTGTTTTTT
CDR3: CASSPGTIGDRELFF

J: TRBJ2-5
D: -
V: TRBV5-6
size: -
DNA: TGTGCCAGCAGCTTCGTCTGGAAAGAGACCCAGTACTTC
CDR3: CASSFVWKETQYF

J: TRBJ1-1
D: -
V: TRBV7-7
size: -
DNA: TGTGCTAGCAGCTTAGACCAGGGTAGCCCCATGAACACTGAAGCTTTCTTT
CDR3: CASSLDQGSPMNTEAFF

J: TRBJ2-1
D: -
V: TRBV7-2
size: -
DNA: TGTGCCAGCAGCTCTACTCCCGGGAAAAAGCAGTTCTTC
CDR3: CASSSTPGKKQFF

J: TRBJ2-1
D: TRBD2
V: TRBV11-2
size: -
DNA: TGTGCCAGCAGCAAGGGACTAGCGGGAGGTGTGGATGAGCAGTTCTTC
CDR3: CASSKGLAGGVDEQFF

J: TRBJ2-7
D: TRBD2
V: TRBV13
size: once
DNA: TGTGCCAGCAGCTTACGGACTAGATACTACGAGCAGTACTTC
CDR3: CASSLRTRYYEQYF

J: TRBJ2-1
D: TRBD1
V: TRBV28
size: -
DNA: TGTGCCAGCAGGCCCTCGACAGGGCCCCGGTACAATGAGCAGTTCTTC
CDR3: CASRPSTGPRYNEQFF

J: TRBJ1-1
D: -
V: TRBV1
size: -
DNA: TGCACCAGCAGCCAAGGTTTATGTCCGACAGGGGAGGGGGACACTGAAGCTTTCTTT
CDR3: CTSSQGLCPTGEGDTEAFF

J: TRBJ2-7
D: -
V: TRBV6-5
size: -
DNA: TGTGCCAGCAGGTTTTCCGTACTCTACGAGCAGTACTTC
CDR3: CASRFSVLYEQYF

J: TRBJ2-7
D: -
V: TRBV2
size: -
DNA: TGTGCCAGCAGTGTCGTCGAGCAGTACTTC
CDR3: CASSVVEQYF

J: TRBJ2-4
D: TRBD2
V: TRBV5-1
size: -
DNA: TGCGCCAGCAGCCCGCTGGGAAGCGGGGGGATTCAGTACTTC
CDR3: CASSPLGSGGIQYF

J: TRBJ2-4
D: -
V: TRBV18
size: -
DNA: TGTGCCAGCTCACCAACTAGCACCGAAAACATTCAGTACTTC
CDR3: CASSPTSTENIQYF

J: TRBJ1-5
D: -
V: TRBV19
size: -
DNA: TGTGCCAGTAGTTGGGGAGTCCTGAGCAATCAGCCCCAGCATTTT
CDR3: CASSWGVLSNQPQHF

J: TRBJ1-5
D: -
V: TRBV29-1
size: -
DNA: TGCAGCGTTTTACAGGGAGGCAATCAGCCCCAGCATTTT
CDR3: CSVLQGGNQPQHF

J: TRBJ1-4
D: TRBD1
V: TRBV6-1
size: -
DNA: TGTGCCAGCAGTCACACAGGGGGCGTGGATGAAAAACTGTTTTTT
CDR3: CASSHTGGVDEKLFF